This T cell receptor (beta chain) was captured in a study of T-cell reconstitution after alpha-beta-depleted transplantation in children. Findings and caveats of the study: It was reported that alpha-beta T cells came from several hundred expanded graft clones (about two months after transplant). T-cell numbers and diversity, one year after transplant, stemmed largely from T cells that were newly produced. Recipient T cells and thymic progenitors that survived were the source of the high TCRbeta diversity seen at day 60 in some patients.

As concerns this clonotype: Its antigen is not identified.

Preparation of the TCRbeta library was carried out with unique molecular identifiers. TCRdb re-derived calls from the PCR reads in MiXCR, one entry per CDR3 protein. The table shows about 250,000 distinct CDR3 sequences, with roughly 25% occurring only once. Trimming took off 10 bases at V and 3 bases at J, with 24 bases between the two ends. This CDR3 region has 17 residues. Germline V gene data show CDR1 as MDHEN and CDR2 as SYDVKM. This material consisted of PBMCs, mostly from graft donor cells, taken 360 days after TCRalphabeta/CD19-depleted stem cell transplant. The TCR comes from a female patient aged 2-9 years who had a stem cell transplant for congenital amegakaryocytic thrombocytopenia, so the T cells may come from the graft donor. The V call is TRBV28, the J call TRBJ1-4, with TRBD1 as a possible D gene (5 bases). CDR3 loop: CATIPLPRVQANEKLFF. CDR3 DNA sequence: TGTGCCACCATACCCCTCCCCAGGGTTCAGGCTAATGAAAAACTGTTTTTT.